The present T cell receptor beta chain was sequenced within a study of blood T cells in healthy people across ages. Whole-study findings and limits: Estimates of diversity drawn from one million T cells were considered underestimates.

With a J-beta primer mix and a sample-barcoded 5' primer, a second PCR ran about 6 to 11 cycles. MiXCR, applied by TCRdb to the 5' RACE reads, yields one record per CDR3 protein. The sample lists 500,000 to 550,000 distinct CDR3 sequences, approximately 25% occurring once. Worth noting for this clonotype: Its specificity is not known.

The CDR3 spans 15 residues. CDR1 and CDR2 from the germline V gene are MNHEY and SMNVEV (reference sequence). This same sample was also taken into another study, of T cells of mothers and their children.

This TCR came from a boy younger than 18 in good health. What was sequenced was blood. The rearrangement uses TRBV27 and TRBJ2-5; no reliable D call. The J call is doubtful: the DNA matches TRBJ2-7 better. This chain's CDR3 is CASSLLVDGTYEQYF. CDR3 DNA sequence: TGTGCCAGCAGTTTATTGGTGGACGGTACCTACGAGCAGTACTTC.